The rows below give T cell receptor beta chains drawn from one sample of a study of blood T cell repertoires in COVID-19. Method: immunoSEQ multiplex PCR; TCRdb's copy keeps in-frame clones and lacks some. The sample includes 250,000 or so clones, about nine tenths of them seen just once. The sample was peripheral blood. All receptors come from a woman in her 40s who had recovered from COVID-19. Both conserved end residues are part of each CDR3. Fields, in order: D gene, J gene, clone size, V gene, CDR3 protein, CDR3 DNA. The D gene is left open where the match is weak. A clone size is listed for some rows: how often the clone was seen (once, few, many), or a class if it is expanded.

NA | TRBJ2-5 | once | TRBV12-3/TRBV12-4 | CASSDLGEETQYF | TGTGCCAGCAGTGACCTAGGGGAAGAGACCCAGTACTTC
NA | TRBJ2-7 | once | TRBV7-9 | CASSPLGVAGDEQYF | TGTGCCAGCAGCCCCTTAGGGGTTGCAGGTGACGAGCAGTACTTC
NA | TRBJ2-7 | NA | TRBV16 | CASSQAGTYEQYF | TGTGCCAGCAGCCAGGCAGGTACCTACGAGCAGTACTTC
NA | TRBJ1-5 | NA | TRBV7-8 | CASSPGGRSQHF | TGTGCCAGCAGCCCCGGCGGCCGGTCCCAGCATTTT
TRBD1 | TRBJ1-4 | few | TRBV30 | CAWSRTGELFF | TGTGCCTGGAGTCGGACAGGGGAACTGTTTTTT
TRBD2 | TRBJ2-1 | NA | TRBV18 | CASSPASGASNSYNEQFF | TGTGCCAGCTCACCGGCTAGCGGGGCCTCGAACTCCTACAATGAGCAGTTCTTC
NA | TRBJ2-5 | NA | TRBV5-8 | CASSPREVETQYF | TGTGCCAGCAGCCCGCGCGAGGTCGAGACCCAGTACTTC
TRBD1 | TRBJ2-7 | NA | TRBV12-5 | CASGLGAGTGDEQYF | TGTGCTAGTGGTTTGGGAGCCGGGACAGGGGACGAGCAGTACTTC
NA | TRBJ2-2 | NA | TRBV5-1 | CASSTRTNTGELFF | TGCGCCAGCAGCACCAGAACGAACACCGGGGAGCTGTTTTTT
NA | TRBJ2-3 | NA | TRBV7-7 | CASSPDGKITDTQYF | TGTGCCAGCAGCCCGGACGGGAAGATCACAGATACGCAGTATTTT
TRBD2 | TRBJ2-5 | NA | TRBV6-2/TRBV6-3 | CASSRTLAGEETQYF | TGTGCCAGCAGTAGAACCCTAGCGGGAGAAGAGACCCAGTACTTC